One and the same sample provided the 28 T cell receptor beta chains below, sequenced in a study of T cell responses to AZD1222 COVID-19 vaccine. Produced via immunoSEQ multiplex PCR; TCRdb's table is partial and in-frame only. The sample lists some 200,000 clones, roughly 92% occurring once. The sample here was peripheral blood, taken 28 days after the second AZD1222 dose. The receptors were sampled from an adult who received the AZD1222 COVID-19 vaccine.

The chain links TRBV24-1 to TRBJ2-1; possibly TRBD2 for D (6 bases). This CDR3 is 11 amino acids long. Trimming left V 10 bases short and J 10 bases short, with 13 bases between. The V gene's germline CDR1 is KGHDR and CDR2 SFDVKD. In DNA form, the CDR3 reads TGTGCCACTATGGGACTGGGGGAGCAGTTCTTC. Its protein is CATMGLGEQFF.

This chain connects TRBV24-1 to TRBJ1-5, with D possibly being TRBD1 (5 bases). This CDR3 region has 14 residues. Germline V gene lookup returns CDR1 KGHDR and CDR2 SFDVKD. Trimming removed 5 bases from V and 7 bases from J, with 14 bases in between. The CDR3 region has the DNA TGTGCCACCAGTGGTGGGGCGGGGAACCAGCCCCAGCATTTT. It codes for CATSGGAGNQPQHF.

This clone was detected once. The chain joins TRBV4-2 to TRBJ1-2, with TRBD1 as a possible D gene (5 bases). The CDR3 is made up of 15 amino acids. Germline V gives CDR1 LGHNA, CDR2 YNFKEQ. V lost 4 bases and J lost 1, with 13 bases in between. In nucleotides, the CDR3 is TGTGCCAGCAGCCCGCGGGACGGAGTTAACTATGGCTACACCTTC. Protein product: CASSPRDGVNYGYTF.

The chain couples TRBV6-5 to TRBJ2-7; 11 nucleotides align to TRBD2. The V segment lost 4 bases and the J segment 3 bases; nucleotides outside the gene matches: 8. The CDR3 consists of 16 residues. Germline V gene lookup returns CDR1 MNHEY and CDR2 SVGAGI. The CDR3 DNA reads TGTGCCAGCAGTTCCCTCGGACTAGCGGGCTTCTACGAGCAGTACTTC. Amino acid sequence: CASSSLGLAGFYEQYF.

This chain joins TRBV30 and TRBJ1-2; D is uncertain. Per germline, CDR1 GTSNPN and CDR2 SVGIG (reference sequence). The germline V and J ends were trimmed by 0 bases and 4 bases, with 6 bases remaining between them. The CDR3 is 12 residues long. The CDR3 DNA reads as TGTGCCTGGAGTGTAACGCTCTATGGCTACACCTTC. It encodes CAWSVTLYGYTF.

The chain couples TRBV7-3 to TRBJ2-1; 10 bases are a match to TRBD2. This CDR3 spans 17 amino acids. Trimming removed 5 bases from V and 5 bases from J; junction bases left unmatched: 12. Germline V lookup: CDR1 SGHTA, CDR2 FQGTGA. CDR3 sequence reads: CASSRNTWGTSDNEQFF. Written as DNA, the CDR3 is TGTGCCAGCAGCCGCAACACGTGGGGGACTAGCGACAATGAGCAGTTCTTC.

The genes are TRBV4-2 and TRBJ2-1; no firm D call. The CDR3 length is 13 residues. Looked up from germline, CDR1 is LGHNA and CDR2 is YNFKEQ. Trimming left V 1 base short and J 7 bases short, with 8 bases between. DNA for the CDR3: TGTGCCAGCAGCCAAGTTTACGGGAATGAGCAGTTCTTC. Its protein is CASSQVYGNEQFF.

The CDR3 here is CASSRGGGNQPQHF. The CDR3 DNA is TGTGCCAGCAGTAGAGGGGGGGGTAATCAGCCCCAGCATTTT. The chain couples TRBV6-5 to TRBJ1-5; D is perhaps TRBD1 (6 bases). Germline loops: CDR1 MNHEY, CDR2 SVGAGI. The CDR3 sequence is 14 residues long. With 5 bases removed from V and 4 bases from J, the gap between germline ends came to 12 bases.

V and J are TRBV6-1 and TRBJ2-1, with D hard to call. Germline V gene lookup returns CDR1 MNHNS and CDR2 SASEGT. Between the trimmed V and J ends, which lost 2 bases and 7 bases, there was a span of 21 bases. This CDR3 comprises 17 residues. The CDR3 DNA reads as TGTGCCAGCAGTGAATACGGGCTGTGGCTAGGCGATAATGAGCAGTTCTTC. Encoded protein: CASSEYGLWLGDNEQFF.

This chain connects TRBV30 to TRBJ2-7; TRBD1 is a possible D gene (5 bases). Germline V gives CDR1 GTSNPN, CDR2 SVGIG (reference sequence). Between the trimmed V and J ends, which lost 0 bases and 5 bases, there was a span of 11 bases. CDR3 length: 13 residues. CDR3: CAWSVWGGHEQYF. The CDR3 DNA reads as TGTGCCTGGAGTGTATGGGGCGGCCACGAGCAGTACTTC.

V is TRBV6-5 and J is TRBJ2-7, with D hard to call. V lost 6 bases and J lost 3, with 12 bases in between. The CDR3 extends over 13 amino acids. Germline V lookup: CDR1 MNHEY, CDR2 SVGAGI. The CDR3 region has the DNA TGTGCCAGCAGGGGCCACCTCAGCTACGAGCAGTACTTC. Its translation: CASRGHLSYEQYF.

The gene calls are TRBV4-1 and TRBJ2-2; a weak D match, TRBD1 (6 bases). This CDR3 contains 15 residues. The germline V gene has CDR1 MGHRA and CDR2 YSYEKL. Trimming pared 0 bases from V and 5 bases from J, leaving 10 bases between. The CDR3: CASSQDRGWTGELFF. CDR3 bases: TGCGCCAGCAGCCAAGACAGGGGTTGGACCGGGGAGCTGTTTTTT.

The rearrangement links TRBV5-4 to TRBJ1-1; D is ambiguous. The CDR3 covers 11 residues. Per the germline V gene, CDR1 is SGHNT and CDR2 is YYREEE (reference sequence). V was pared by 1 base and J by 6 bases, with 4 bases between. This CDR3 reads CASSLNSEAFF. CDR3 nucleotide sequence: TGTGCCAGCAGCTTGAATTCTGAAGCTTTCTTT.

The chain joins TRBV2 to TRBJ2-5; a weak D match, TRBD2 (5 bases). Trimming left V 4 bases short and J 1 base short, with 10 bases between. From germline, CDR1 is SNHLY and CDR2 FYNNEI. There are 14 residues in the CDR3. The CDR3 loop reads CASSAGSAQETQYF. In DNA, the CDR3 is TGTGCCAGCAGTGCGGGGAGCGCCCAAGAGACCCAGTACTTC. Supplemented by reference TRBV2 and TRBJ2-5, the full variable domain reads EPEVTQTPSHQVTQMGQEVILRCVPISNHLYFYWYRQILGQKVEFLVSFYNNEISEKSEIFDDQFSVERPDGSNFTLKIRSTKLEDSAMYFCASSAGSAQETQYFGPGTRLLVL.

CDR3 nucleotides: TGTGCCAGTAGTATTCTGAATCAGCCCCAGCATTTT. Its protein product is CASSILNQPQHF. This chain uses TRBV19 with TRBJ1-5; no definite D call. This CDR3 spans 12 amino acids. V was cut by 3 bases and J by 4 bases, with 4 bases left in between. From germline, CDR1 is LNHDA and CDR2 SQIVND (reference sequence).

The chain couples TRBV19 to TRBJ2-5, with 10 positions matching TRBD2. Trimming took 4 bases from V and 9 from J; bases not matched to a gene: 8. The germline V gene has CDR1 LNHDA and CDR2 SQIVND (reference sequence). The CDR3 runs to 14 residues. The CDR3 nucleotides read TGTGCCAGTAGTACTAGCGGGGGAATGGCGGCCCAGTACTTC. Residues: CASSTSGGMAAQYF.

The chain uses TRBV19 and TRBJ1-2; 7 bases agree with TRBD1. CDR1 is LNHDA, CDR2 SQIVND, per germline (reference sequence). The trim removed 1 base at V and 4 bases at J, leaving 9 bases unmatched. There are 16 residues in the CDR3. CDR3 coding DNA: TGTGCCAGTAGTATAGGGGGGAAGGGGGCAGGCTATGGCTACACCTTC. It specifies CASSIGGKGAGYGYTF. Full variable domain (remainder filled in from reference TRBV19 and TRBJ1-2): DGGITQSPKYLFRKEGQNVTLSCEQNLNHDAMYWYRQDPGQGLRLIYYSQIVNDFQKGDIAEGYSVSREKKESFPLTVTSAQKNPTAFYLCASSIGGKGAGYGYTFGSGTRLTVV.

The gene calls are TRBV6-5 and TRBJ2-7; a possible D gene is TRBD2 (5 bases). Germline V lookup: CDR1 MNHEY, CDR2 SVGAGI. The germline V and J ends were trimmed by 6 bases and 3 bases, with 15 bases remaining between them. The CDR3 has 14 amino acids. DNA of the CDR3: TGTGCCAGCAGCCGGACCGTGGGAGACTACGAGCAGTACTTC. Residues: CASSRTVGDYEQYF.

The gene calls are TRBV18 and TRBJ2-7; 10 positions agree with TRBD1. From germline, CDR1 is KGHSH and CDR2 LQKENI. Trimming removed 8 bases from V and 5 bases from J; junction bases left unmatched: 12. This CDR3 spans 15 amino acids. For the CDR3, the DNA is TGTGCCAGCGGAAAATGGGACAGGGGTCCCGACGAGCAGTACTTC. Translating gives CASGKWDRGPDEQYF.

The chain combines TRBV2 with TRBJ2-2; 14 nucleotides agree with TRBD2. With 6 bases clipped from V and 4 bases from J, the junction kept 1 base outside the gene matches. The germline V gene encodes CDR1 SNHLY and CDR2 FYNNEI. The CDR3 sequence is 15 residues long. CDR3 sequence reads: CASRGLAGGTGELFF. For the CDR3, the DNA is TGTGCCAGCAGAGGACTAGCGGGGGGCACCGGGGAGCTGTTTTTT.

The genes are TRBV29-1 and TRBJ2-2, with D unclear. The CDR3 has 11 residues. The germline CDR1 and CDR2 sequences are SQVTM and ANQGSEA. The V end was cut by 4 bases, the J end by 6 bases, with 6 bases between. The CDR3 protein is CSVVRSGELFF. The CDR3 region has the DNA TGCAGCGTTGTAAGATCCGGGGAGCTGTTTTTT.

To note about this clone: Other DNA sequences in the same sample also yield this CDR3. The V and J genes are TRBV2 and TRBJ2-2, with 7 bases identical to TRBD2. The CDR3 sequence is 15 residues long. The junction had 3 bases not matched to a gene; V was cut back by 4 bases and J by 1 base. Germline lookup yields CDR1 SNHLY and CDR2 FYNNEI. The CDR3 is CASSVGGRNTGELFF. Written as DNA, the CDR3 is TGTGCCAGCAGTGTGGGCGGGAGGAACACCGGGGAGCTGTTTTTT.

This chain uses TRBV19 with TRBJ1-5; perhaps TRBD1 as D (6 bases). V lost 3 bases to trimming and J lost 7 bases, with 7 bases between them. Germline V gene lookup returns CDR1 LNHDA and CDR2 SQIVND (reference sequence). The CDR3 runs to 12 residues. CDR3 amino acids: CASSMGAQPQHF. The CDR3 DNA reads TGTGCCAGTAGTATGGGGGCCCAGCCCCAGCATTTT.

V usage is TRBV27 and J usage is TRBJ2-7; TRBD2 aligns across 10 bases. This CDR3 spans 13 amino acids. Germline values: CDR1 MNHEY, CDR2 SMNVEV (reference sequence). The V segment lost 5 bases and the J segment 7 bases; nucleotides outside the gene matches: 5. The CDR3 DNA follows: TGTGCCAGCAGTCGACTAGCGGGCCTTGAGCAGTACTTC. Amino acids: CASSRLAGLEQYF.

This clone was counted a single time. The genes are TRBV30 and TRBJ1-3; a weak D match, TRBD1 (6 bases). In germline, CDR1 is GTSNPN, CDR2 SVGIG (reference sequence). There are 15 residues in the CDR3. Deletions cut 0 bases from V and 2 bases from J, with 11 bases between. CDR3 in DNA: TGTGCCTGGAGTGTACGGACAGATCCTGGAAACACCATATATTTT. Translating it yields CAWSVRTDPGNTIYF.

The chain couples TRBV7-2 to TRBJ1-3; TRBD1 might be the D (5 bases). CDR3 size: 15 residues. The V end was cut by 4 bases, the J end by 4 bases, with 14 bases between. Germline CDR1 reads SGHTA; CDR2 reads FQGNSA. The CDR3 loop reads CASSSQGIWGNTIYF. CDR3 DNA sequence: TGTGCCAGCAGCTCCCAGGGAATTTGGGGAAACACCATATATTTT.

This chain connects TRBV4-1 to TRBJ2-7; possible D gene TRBD1, 6 bases. This CDR3 contains 15 residues. Trimming took off 4 bases at V and 2 bases at J, with 15 bases between the two ends. Germline-derived CDR1 and CDR2 are MGHRA and YSYEKL. Here the CDR3 reads CASSRDEGQAYEQYF. The DNA of the CDR3 is TGCGCCAGCAGCCGAGACGAGGGACAAGCCTACGAGCAGTACTTC.

Details on this clone: Relative to the germline gene, one junction end is altered; a read error may explain this. The rearrangement links TRBV20-1 to TRBJ2-1; possibly TRBD2 for D (5 bases). Germline V gene lookup returns CDR1 DFQATT and CDR2 SNEGSKA (reference sequence). This CDR3 is built from 12 residues. CDR3 loop: CSASLPSKGRVF. CDR3 DNA: TGCAGTGCTAGTTTGCCTAGCAAGGGTCGGGTCTTC.